This entry lists 23 T cell receptor beta chains sequenced from one sample in a study of control samples from healthy donors and cancer patients. Sequenced by immunoSEQ multiplex PCR; TCRdb stores in-frame clones only, minus some. The table shows roughly 120,000 clones, with approximately 93% occurring only once. Sequenced input: blood. The receptors were gathered from a man under 40 in good health.

The rearrangement links TRBV5-5 to TRBJ1-1; D uncertain. In germline, CDR1 is SGHKS, CDR2 YYEKEE (reference sequence). V was trimmed by 0 bases and J by 1 base, leaving 7 bases between them. There are 14 residues in the CDR3. The CDR3 DNA sequence: TGTGCCAGCAGCTTGGGACAACGGAACACTGAAGCTTTCTTT. Its protein product is CASSLGQRNTEAFF.

V and J are TRBV14 and TRBJ2-1, with D possibly being TRBD1 or TRBD2 (5 bases each). Germline CDR1 SGHDN, CDR2 FVKESK. Trimming pared 2 bases from V and 9 bases from J, leaving 20 bases between. CDR3 size: 16 residues. Written as DNA, the CDR3 is TGTGCCAGCAGCCAACCCGCGAAGGGGTCCGGAGGTGAGCAGTTCTTC. This sequence encodes CASSQPAKGSGGEQFF.

The sample holds one count of this clone. The chain recombines TRBV4-2 with TRBJ2-4; the match to TRBD2 covers 12 bases. Germline V gene sequence: CDR1 LGHNA, CDR2 YNFKEQ. Trimming removed 1 base from V and 5 bases from J; junction bases left unmatched: 6. The CDR3 consists of 17 residues. CDR3 loop: CASSQGTSGASQNIQYF. The DNA of the CDR3 is TGTGCCAGCAGCCAAGGGACTAGCGGGGCCTCCCAAAACATTCAGTACTTC.

V and J are TRBV19 and TRBJ1-2; 7 bases line up with TRBD1. V gave up 7 bases and J gave up 4 bases; unmatched junction bases: 12. CDR3 length: 15 amino acids. Germline lookup yields CDR1 LNHDA and CDR2 SQIVND (reference sequence). Here the CDR3 reads CASTPERGLSYGYTF. The CDR3 DNA follows: TGTGCCAGTACCCCCGAAAGGGGGCTTAGCTATGGCTACACCTTC.

The rearrangement uses TRBV6-1 and TRBJ2-3, with D possibly TRBD1 on 6 matching bases. Trimming left V 1 base short and J 1 base short, with 9 bases between. This CDR3 has 15 amino acids. From germline, CDR1 is MNHNS and CDR2 SASEGT. The CDR3: CASSEGGRGTDTQYF. In DNA form, the CDR3 reads TGTGCCAGCAGTGAAGGGGGGCGGGGCACAGATACGCAGTATTTT.

This chain links TRBV7-8 with TRBJ2-7; D is perhaps TRBD1 or TRBD2 (5 bases each). In germline, CDR1 is SGHVS, CDR2 FQNEAQ. The V and J ends lost 0 bases and 6 bases respectively, with 12 bases between them. The CDR3 runs 14 residues. In DNA form, the CDR3 reads TGTGCCAGCAGCTTAGCGTATGAGGGACGCGAGCAGTACTTC. It translates to CASSLAYEGREQYF.

V gene TRBV28 combines with J gene TRBJ2-5; TRBD2 agrees at 12 bases. The CDR3 is 15 residues long. In germline, CDR1 is MDHEN, CDR2 SYDVKM. The junction had 6 bases not matched to a gene; V was cut back by 5 bases and J by 5 bases. As DNA, the CDR3 is TGTGCCAGCAGTGACCGCGGGACTAGCGGGGAGACCCAGTACTTC. It codes for CASSDRGTSGETQYF. The complete variable domain, with remaining parts taken from reference TRBV28 and TRBJ2-5, reads DVKVTQSSRYLVKRTGEKVFLECVQDMDHENMFWYRQDPGLGLRLIYFSYDVKMKEKGDIPEGYSVSREKKERFSLILESASTNQTSMYLCASSDRGTSGETQYFGPGTRLLVL.

The V gene is TRBV5-4, the J gene TRBJ1-3, with D unclear. CDR1 is SGHNT, CDR2 YYREEE, per germline (reference sequence). The CDR3 runs 13 residues. V lost 2 bases, J lost 8 bases, and 11 bases lay in between. The CDR3 is CASSFGQWDTIYF. Written as DNA, the CDR3 is TGTGCCAGCAGCTTCGGCCAGTGGGACACCATATATTTT.

This sequence joins TRBV6-4 and TRBJ1-4; D unclear. Germline values: CDR1 MRHNA, CDR2 SNTAGT. V was cut by 3 bases and J by 8 bases, with 19 bases left in between. CDR3 length equals 16 residues. CDR3 nucleotides: TGTGCCAGCAGTGAGTCGGACGTTAAACATAGAGAAAAACTGTTTTTT. Its translation: CASSESDVKHREKLFF.

V usage is TRBV19 and J usage is TRBJ1-1, with TRBD1 as a possible D gene (5 bases). CDR3 length equals 16 residues. CDR1 and CDR2 (germline): LNHDA, SQIVND (reference sequence). Deletions cut 5 bases from V and 5 bases from J, with 21 bases between. For the CDR3, the DNA is TGTGCCAGTAGTCCCGGGGGGGGGAGACTGGGGACTGAAGCTTTCTTT. Protein product: CASSPGGGRLGTEAFF.

The chain has TRBV27 and TRBJ1-4; D may be TRBD1 (5 bases). Germline values: CDR1 MNHEY, CDR2 SMNVEV (reference sequence). The CDR3 runs 17 residues. V lost 8 bases, J lost 3 bases, and 22 bases lay in between. The CDR3 loop is CASRRVRIPTSNEKLFF. The CDR3 nucleotides read TGTGCCAGCCGCAGGGTTAGAATTCCTACCTCTAATGAAAAACTGTTTTTT. The whole variable domain, remainder taken from reference TRBV27 and TRBJ1-4, is EAQVTQNPRYLITVTGKKLTVTCSQNMNHEYMSWYRQDPGLGLRQIYYSMNVEVTDKGDVPEGYKVSRKEKRNFPLILESPSPNQTSLYFCASRRVRIPTSNEKLFFGSGTQLSVL.

V is TRBV25-1 and J is TRBJ2-7; TRBD2 matches at 10 bases. V dropped 8 bases and J dropped 1; count of bases not matched to a gene: 5. CDR3 length: 14 amino acids. Germline CDR1 reads MGHDK; CDR2 reads SYGVNS. CDR3 amino acids: CASGSGGESYEQYV. In DNA form, the CDR3 reads TGTGCCAGCGGCAGCGGGGGGGAATCCTACGAGCAGTACGTC.

The chain couples TRBV11-2 to TRBJ2-5; 8 bases agree with TRBD2. The CDR3 has 16 residues. The V gene's germline CDR1 is SGHAT and CDR2 FQNNGV. Germline trimming cut 2 bases from V and 2 bases from J; bases unmatched to any gene: 7. CDR3 in DNA: TGTGCCAGCAGCTTATTTCGTAGCGGGGAACAAGAGACCCAGTACTTC. Protein product: CASSLFRSGEQETQYF.

The rearrangement joins TRBV7-9 to TRBJ1-2, with TRBD1 identical over 8 bases. This CDR3 contains 15 residues. Trimming took 1 base from V and 3 from J; bases not matched to a gene: 4. Germline values: CDR1 SEHNR, CDR2 FQNEAQ (reference sequence). CDR3 sequence: CASSLVQGADYGYTF. For the CDR3, the DNA is TGTGCCAGCAGCTTAGTTCAGGGGGCGGACTATGGCTACACCTTC.

J is TRBJ2-5 and V is TRBV11-2, with D perhaps matching TRBD2 (5 bases). Germline values: CDR1 SGHAT, CDR2 FQNNGV. V gave up 0 bases and J gave up 4 bases, with 9 bases separating them. CDR3 size: 14 residues. The CDR3 nucleotides read TGTGCCAGCAGCTTAGAGCGGGCGCGAGAGACCCAGTACTTC. Protein: CASSLERARETQYF.

The rearrangement uses TRBV9 and TRBJ2-3; a possible D gene is TRBD1 (6 bases). Per the germline V gene, CDR1 is SGDLS and CDR2 is YYNGEE. The CDR3 is 12 amino acids. The V gene lost 3 bases and the J gene lost 5 bases, with 7 bases spanning the gap. CDR3 DNA: TGTGCCAGCAGCGCAGGGGTAGATACGCAGTATTTT. Encoded protein: CASSAGVDTQYF.

The chain uses TRBV28 and TRBJ2-7; 9 bases match TRBD1. This CDR3 region has 12 residues. Germline assignment: CDR1 MDHEN and CDR2 SYDVKM. Trimming took 8 bases from V and 6 from J; bases not matched to a gene: 5. DNA of the CDR3: TGTGCCAGCTCCACAGGGGGCGGCGAGCAGTACTTC. Protein: CASSTGGGEQYF.

The V gene is TRBV3-1 (or the pseudogene TRBV3-2), the J gene TRBJ1-2; possible D gene TRBD1, 5 bases. V was trimmed by 0 bases and J by 5 bases, leaving 10 bases between them. The CDR3 runs 14 residues. Germline V CDR1 and CDR2: LGHDT, YNNKEL (reference sequence). CDR3 sequence (DNA): TGTGCCAGCAGCCAAGATCGTGGGACTTATGGCTACACCTTC. This gives the protein CASSQDRGTYGYTF.

Comment on this clone: Its ends do not fully match the called genes, so a read error is possible. CDR3 region: CCSGDQRRTEAFF. The CDR3 region has the DNA TGCTGTTCGGGGGACCAAAGGCGGACTGAAGCTTTCTTT. The genes are TRBV27 and TRBJ1-1, with a tentative D call TRBD1 (5 bases). Germline CDR1 MNHEY, CDR2 SMNVEV (reference sequence). The CDR3 is 13 amino acids.

CDR3 sequence: CASRRRGETQYF. CDR3 in DNA: TGTGCCAGCAGGCGCAGGGGGGAGACCCAGTACTTC. This chain uses TRBV6-5 with TRBJ2-5; 7 bases match TRBD1. Germline V lookup: CDR1 MNHEY, CDR2 SVGAGI. Unmatched junction bases numbered 3, after V lost 6 bases and J lost 5 bases. This CDR3 region has 12 residues.

The V call is TRBV12-5, the J call TRBJ1-2, with 7 bases matching TRBD1. Germline assignment: CDR1 LGHNT and CDR2 FRNRAP. The CDR3 has 13 residues. V gave up 6 bases and J gave up 7 bases; unmatched junction bases: 8. The CDR3 reads CASGPGSGGGYTF. CDR3 bases: TGTGCTAGTGGCCCCGGGTCAGGGGGTGGCTACACCTTC.

The V and J genes are TRBV29-1 and TRBJ2-5; the match to TRBD2 covers 13 bases. The V and J ends lost 4 bases and 3 bases, in that order; junction bases with no gene match: 5. The germline gives CDR1 SQVTM, CDR2 ANQGSEA. CDR3 length: 15 residues. Here the CDR3 reads CSVGWTSGGEETQYF. The CDR3 nucleotides read TGCAGCGTTGGTTGGACTAGCGGGGGCGAAGAGACCCAGTACTTC. The full variable domain, with the rest looked up from reference TRBV29-1 and TRBJ2-5, is SAVISQKPSRDICQRGTSLTIQCQVDSQVTMMFWYRQQPGQSLTLIATANQGSEATYESGFVIDKFPISRPNLTFSTLTVSNMSPEDSSIYLCSVGWTSGGEETQYFGPGTRLLVL.

J is TRBJ1-5 and V is TRBV19; 12 nucleotides align to TRBD1. CDR1 is LNHDA and CDR2 is SQIVND in the germline V gene (reference sequence). This CDR3 has 15 residues. V lost 3 bases and J lost 6; bases outside the gene matches: 3. The CDR3 DNA is TGTGCCAGTAGTATGGGGGGACAGGGGGCTCAGCCCCAGCATTTT. Translated, it gives CASSMGGQGAQPQHF.